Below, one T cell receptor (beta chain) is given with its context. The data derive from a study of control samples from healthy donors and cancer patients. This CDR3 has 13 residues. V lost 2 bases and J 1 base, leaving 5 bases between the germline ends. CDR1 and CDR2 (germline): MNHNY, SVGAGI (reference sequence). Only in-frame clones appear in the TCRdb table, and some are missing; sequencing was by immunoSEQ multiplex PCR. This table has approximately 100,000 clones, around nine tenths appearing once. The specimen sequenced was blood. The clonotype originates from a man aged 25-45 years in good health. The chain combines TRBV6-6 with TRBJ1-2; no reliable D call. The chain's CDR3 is CASSYGYNYGYTF. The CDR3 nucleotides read TGTGCCAGCAGTTACGGGTATAACTATGGCTACACCTTC.